This record looks at one T cell receptor (beta chain) sequence and its context. This table comes from immunoSEQ multiplex PCR, and its TCRdb copy is limited to in-frame clones, with some not included. The sample has about 40,000 clones, around 88% seen once. This record belongs to a study of T cells in narcolepsy. Material for sequencing was CD45RA- memory CD4+ T cells from PBMCs. The TCR was taken from a human donor with narcolepsy.

The CDR3 loop is CASRGANTGELFF. The CDR3 nucleotides are TGTGCCAGCAGAGGAGCGAACACCGGGGAGCTGTTTTTT. This sequence joins TRBV28 and TRBJ2-2; D is uncertain. This CDR3 has 13 amino acids. Trimming stripped 6 bases from V and 0 bases from J, with 5 bases between. Germline V gives CDR1 MDHEN, CDR2 SYDVKM.